The clone carrying this T cell receptor beta chain was seen only a few times. Its antigen is undetermined. This sample was included in a study of T-cell memory formation after mild COVID-19. In the study overall: TCR clusters were mostly confined to one donor each.

A single record per CDR3 protein comes from TCRdb applying MiXCR to the 5' RACE reads. The sample lists approximately 490,000 distinct CDR3 sequences; roughly 22% were seen once. The study, taken as a whole, reports: Clones contracting day 15 to 85 were balanced CD4/CD8; later expanders leaned CD4+. Second-wave clones that peaked on day 37 lacked confirmed SARS-CoV-2 specificity.

Looked up from germline, CDR1 is SGHTS and CDR2 is YDEGEE. Between the trimmed V and J ends, which lost 1 base and 6 bases, there was a span of 7 bases. CDR3 length: 12 residues. Sequencing input: PBMCs or a T cell subset sorted from them (not recorded which). The chain uses TRBV5-8 and TRBJ1-1, with D unresolved. The clonotype originates from an adult woman who had mild COVID-19 (a few samples of this study predate the infection). Cell type and time point are not known. As DNA, the CDR3 is TGTGCCAGCAGCTTGAGGACCTCTGAAGCTTTCTTT. Amino acid sequence: CASSLRTSEAFF. The whole variable domain, remainder taken from reference TRBV5-8 and TRBJ1-1, is EAGVTQSPTHLIKTRGQQATLRCSPISGHTSVYWYQQALGLGLQFLLWYDEGEERNRGNFPPRFSGRQFPNYSSELNVNALELEDSALYLCASSLRTSEAFFGQGTRLTVV.